Below are 15 T cell receptor beta chains sequenced from a single sample in a study of blood T cell repertoires in COVID-19. Some clones are missing from TCRdb's copy, which holds only in-frame ones; the method was immunoSEQ multiplex PCR. In the table there are around 180,000 clones, 88% of which are singletons. Sequenced: peripheral blood. The receptors stem from a man aged 55 to 69 with acute or convalescent COVID-19.

The rearrangement joins TRBV30 to TRBJ1-1; D unresolved. V lost 1 base and J 8 bases, leaving 8 bases between the germline ends. CDR1 and CDR2 (germline): GTSNPN, SVGIG (reference sequence). The CDR3 contains 11 residues. CDR3: CAWSESWEAFF. The DNA for the CDR3 is TGTGCCTGGAGTGAAAGCTGGGAAGCTTTCTTT.

This clone was seen once. The chain has TRBV5-8 and TRBJ2-1; weak D call: TRBD2 (5 bases). CDR3 length: 16 amino acids. Trimming removed 0 bases from V and 8 bases from J, with 18 bases in between. Per the germline V gene, CDR1 is SGHTS and CDR2 is YDEGEE. This chain's CDR3 is CASSLGQSPGGHEQFF. CDR3 coding DNA: TGTGCCAGCAGCTTGGGACAATCCCCCGGAGGCCATGAGCAGTTCTTC.

This rearrangement joins TRBV10-2 to TRBJ2-7, with 7 positions matching TRBD1. Germline lookup yields CDR1 WSHSY and CDR2 SAAADI. V shed 4 bases and J 6 bases; nucleotides not matched to a gene: 15. This CDR3 has 16 amino acids. The CDR3 DNA reads TGCGCCAGCAGTGGACCAGAGGGGGCAGGGAGTGTCGAGCAGTACGTC. Its protein is CASSGPEGAGSVEQYV.

The rearrangement uses TRBV19 and TRBJ1-5; TRBD1 is a possible D gene (6 bases). The V gene lost 2 bases and the J gene lost 6 bases, with 14 bases spanning the gap. There are 15 residues in the CDR3. CDR1 and CDR2 (germline): LNHDA, SQIVND (reference sequence). The CDR3 DNA follows: TGTGCCAGTAGTATATCCACAGGGTCGGGTCAGCCCCAGCATTTT. As protein: CASSISTGSGQPQHF.

This chain joins TRBV7-9 and TRBJ1-4, with 10 bases identical to TRBD1. Germline V lookup: CDR1 SEHNR, CDR2 FQNEAQ (reference sequence). V lost 6 bases and J lost 5; bases outside the gene matches: 3. The CDR3 spans 14 residues. The CDR3 is CASRWDRGNEKLFF. In DNA, the CDR3 is TGTGCCAGCAGATGGGACAGGGGAAATGAAAAACTGTTTTTT.

The chain carries TRBV4-1 and TRBJ1-1; 10 nucleotides align to TRBD1. The V segment lost 1 base and the J segment 5 bases; nucleotides outside the gene matches: 4. CDR1 is MGHRA and CDR2 is YSYEKL in the germline V gene. The CDR3 runs 15 residues. In nucleotides, the CDR3 is TGCGCCAGCAGCCAAGGGACAGGGGGAAAAACTGAAGCTTTCTTT. It translates to CASSQGTGGKTEAFF.

Turning to this clone: One end of the junction is discordant with germline, which a read error may explain. The rearrangement links TRBV11-2 to TRBJ2-3; 9 bases are a match to TRBD2. Per the germline V gene, CDR1 is SGHAT and CDR2 is FQNNGV. This CDR3 spans 14 amino acids. The chain's CDR3 is CASRLAGDPDTQYF. The CDR3 region has the DNA TGTGCCAGCAGATTAGCGGGGGACCCAGATACGCAGTATTTT.

This clone has only one observation. This chain's CDR3 is CASSFLGRGNEQFF. DNA of the CDR3: TGTGCCAGCAGTTTTTTAGGGAGGGGCAATGAGCAGTTCTTC. The chain joins TRBV27 to TRBJ2-1; 7 bases are a match to TRBD2. Germline loops: CDR1 MNHEY, CDR2 SMNVEV (reference sequence). After removal of 3 bases from V and 6 bases from J, the junction contained 5 bases not matched to a gene. CDR3 length equals 14 residues.

The gene calls are TRBV5-5 and TRBJ2-5; TRBD1 matches at 8 bases. The CDR3 has 15 residues. J gave up 4 bases and V 5 bases, and 10 bases lay outside the gene matches. CDR1 is SGHKS, CDR2 YYEKEE, per germline (reference sequence). For the CDR3, the DNA is TGTGCCAGCAGTTCCCAGGGGGCGCGGAGAGAGACCCAGTACTTC. Its protein product is CASSSQGARRETQYF.

The genes are TRBV18 and TRBJ2-3; D remains ambiguous. V lost 1 base and J lost 6, with 14 bases in between. Germline lookup yields CDR1 KGHSH and CDR2 LQKENI. This CDR3 has 15 amino acids. This chain's CDR3 is CASSPLAGSVDTQYF. CDR3 nucleotide sequence: TGTGCCAGCTCACCACTGGCAGGCTCCGTGGATACGCAGTATTTT.

The chain joins TRBV28 to TRBJ2-7, with a tentative D call TRBD2 (6 bases). Deletions cut 2 bases from V and 3 bases from J, with 14 bases between. Germline-derived CDR1 and CDR2 are MDHEN and SYDVKM. The CDR3 sequence is 15 residues long. CDR3 sequence reads: CASSLGGTLLYEQYF. CDR3 nucleotide sequence: TGTGCCAGCAGTTTAGGCGGGACGCTGCTCTACGAGCAGTACTTC.

This rearrangement joins TRBV2 to TRBJ1-5, with D tentatively TRBD1 (5 bases). Germline assignment: CDR1 SNHLY and CDR2 FYNNEI. Trimming removed 7 bases at V and 0 bases at J, with 13 bases between. The CDR3 runs to 15 residues. The DNA of the CDR3 is TGTGCCAGCACACCGGGGGACTATAGCAATCAGCCCCAGCATTTT. This encodes CASTPGDYSNQPQHF.

The chain links TRBV19 to TRBJ2-2; tentatively, D is TRBD2 (5 bases). The germline V gene encodes CDR1 LNHDA and CDR2 SQIVND (reference sequence). V gave up 2 bases and J gave up 1 base, with 11 bases separating them. CDR3 length equals 16 residues. The DNA for the CDR3 is TGTGCCAGTAGTATACTCCCTAGCAGGAACACCGGGGAGCTGTTTTTT. Amino acids: CASSILPSRNTGELFF.

The chain is built from TRBV9 and TRBJ2-1; 15 bases are shared with TRBD2. After removal of 4 bases from V and 13 bases from J, the junction contained 9 bases not matched to a gene. CDR1 and CDR2 from the germline V gene are SGDLS and YYNGEE. CDR3 length: 15 residues. CDR3 amino acids: CASSRGLAGGGSQFF. CDR3 DNA: TGTGCCAGCAGCCGGGGACTAGCGGGAGGCGGGAGTCAGTTCTTC.

This clone is a singleton in its sample. The CDR3: CASSYRGGPGNYGYTF. The CDR3 coding sequence is TGTGCCAGCAGTTACCGGGGGGGCCCAGGCAACTATGGCTACACCTTC. This sequence joins TRBV6-5 and TRBJ1-2; possible D gene TRBD1, 6 bases. This CDR3 comprises 16 residues. Germline CDR1 and CDR2: MNHEY and SVGAGI. Deletions cut 2 bases from V and 2 bases from J, with 15 bases between.